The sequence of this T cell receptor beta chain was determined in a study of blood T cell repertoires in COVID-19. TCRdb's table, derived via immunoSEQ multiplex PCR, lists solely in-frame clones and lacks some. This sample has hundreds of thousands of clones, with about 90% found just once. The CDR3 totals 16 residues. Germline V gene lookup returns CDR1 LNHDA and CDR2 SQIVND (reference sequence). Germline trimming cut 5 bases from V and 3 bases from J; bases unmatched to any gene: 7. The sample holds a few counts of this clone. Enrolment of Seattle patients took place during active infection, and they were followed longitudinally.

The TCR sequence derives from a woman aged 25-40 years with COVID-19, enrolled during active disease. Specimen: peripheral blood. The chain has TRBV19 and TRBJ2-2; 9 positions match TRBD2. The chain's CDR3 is CASSPRLAEDTGELFF. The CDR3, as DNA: TGTGCCAGTAGTCCCCGACTAGCGGAGGACACCGGGGAGCTGTTTTTT.